Included here is one T cell receptor beta chain sequence, with context. As yet, its antigen is unknown. The junction departs from the called germline gene at one end, perhaps through a read error. The data stem from a study of neurological immune-mediated disorders. Looked up from germline, CDR1 is MNHEY and CDR2 is SVGAGI. The length of the CDR3 is 16 residues. Every sequencing run returned over 190 million TCR-beta sequences, which were derived from 15-18 subjects. TCRdb ran MiXCR on the 5' RACE reads and lists one entry per CDR3 protein. The sample has some 65,000 distinct CDR3 sequences, approximately 4.1% seen once; the top ten hold roughly 2.6%. Regarding the study as a whole: The most TCR clonal expansion was seen in HTLV-1-associated myelopathy, whereas the least was seen in multiple sclerosis, below the level in healthy controls. Phylogenetic grouping put 18 of 34 multiple sclerosis patients' repertoires into one related-CDR3 cluster, a possible signature. Because no CDR3 amino acid sequences were shared across subjects by expanded clones, private repertoires were suggested in all groups.

The specimen sequenced was PBMCs. The clonotype comes from a man aged 50-60 years with multiple sclerosis. The chain joins TRBV6-5 to TRBJ1-5; 7 bases are a match to TRBD1. CDR3: CASRTGSYDSNQPQNF. For the CDR3, the DNA is TGTGCCAGCAGGACAGGGTCTTACGATAGCAATCAGCCCCAGAATTTT.